The 31 T cell receptor beta chains presented below share a single source sample, sequenced in a study of neurological immune-mediated disorders. TCRdb independently ran MiXCR on the 5' RACE reads; one entry per CDR3 protein. The sample holds 15,000 or so distinct CDR3 sequences, about 13% seen once. Sequences were obtained from CD8+ T cells from blood. The receptors derive from a female donor with HTLV-1-associated myelopathy (HAM/TSP).

This clonotype was seen repeatedly, ten times or more. The chain recombines TRBV5-1 with TRBJ2-3; no reliable D call. This CDR3 has 15 residues. With 2 bases removed from V and 0 bases from J, the gap between germline ends came to 10 bases. CDR1 and CDR2 from the germline V gene are SGHRS and YFSETQ. Here the CDR3 reads CASSFETRSTDTQYF. The CDR3 coding sequence is TGCGCCAGCAGCTTTGAGACAAGGAGCACAGATACGCAGTATTTT.

This clonotype came up many times. The gene calls are TRBV4-1 and TRBJ2-1; D perhaps matches TRBD1 (6 bases). The CDR3 totals 13 residues. Trimming took 3 bases from V and 6 from J, leaving 9 bases between them. Germline-derived CDR1 and CDR2 are MGHRA and YSYEKL. In nucleotides, the CDR3 is TGCGCCAGCAGCCAGAAACAGGGCAATGAGCAGTTCTTC. Translation: CASSQKQGNEQFF.

This clonotype appeared many times. This chain links TRBV6-2 or TRBV6-3 with TRBJ1-1; TRBD1 might be the D (5 bases). With 6 bases removed from V and 1 base from J, the gap between germline ends came to 15 bases. The V gene's germline CDR1 is MNHEY and CDR2 SVGEGT. The CDR3 extends over 15 amino acids. The chain's CDR3 is CASRPLQVGNTEAFF. The CDR3 coding sequence is TGTGCCAGCAGACCTTTACAGGTTGGGAACACTGAAGCTTTCTTT.

This clonotype was observed at least ten times. This chain connects TRBV6-5 to TRBJ2-7; perhaps TRBD2 as D (5 bases). Trimming removed 2 bases from V and 3 bases from J, with 11 bases in between. Per germline, CDR1 MNHEY and CDR2 SVGAGI. The CDR3 is 14 amino acids. In DNA, the CDR3 is TGTGCCAGCAGTTACGTCGGGAAAGACTACGAGCAGTACTTC. This codes for CASSYVGKDYEQYF.

This clonotype has at least ten counts. This chain connects TRBV7-2 to TRBJ2-1; D not resolved. The ends were cut back, 1 base at V and 7 bases at J, with 8 bases in the middle. Germline loops: CDR1 SGHTA, CDR2 FQGNSA. The CDR3 spans 13 residues. CDR3 nucleotides: TGTGCCAGCAGCTTAGGGTGGGGAAATGAGCAGTTCTTC. Its translation is CASSLGWGNEQFF.

The CDR3 loop is CAWSGTGGLVDTQYF. CDR3 in DNA: TGTGCCTGGAGTGGGACAGGGGGATTGGTAGATACGCAGTATTTT. The chain is built from TRBV30 and TRBJ2-3; 10 nucleotides line up with TRBD1. There are 15 residues in the CDR3. The germline CDR1 and CDR2 sequences are GTSNPN and SVGIG (reference sequence). The junction had 6 bases not matched to a gene; V was cut back by 1 base and J by 5 bases.

In this sample, this clonotype turned up many times. This chain joins TRBV20-1 and TRBJ2-7, with D tentatively TRBD2 (5 bases). This CDR3 is 12 amino acids long. Germline loops: CDR1 DFQATT, CDR2 SNEGSKA (reference sequence). Trimming took 2 bases from V and 3 from J, leaving 8 bases between them. DNA for the CDR3: TGCAGTGCTAGACCTGAGGGCTACGAGCAGTACTTC. The encoded protein is CSARPEGYEQYF.

Ten or more counts support this clonotype. This chain uses TRBV6-5 with TRBJ2-3; D call uncertain. V lost 0 bases and J 5 bases, leaving 15 bases between the germline ends. Germline-derived CDR1 and CDR2 are MNHEY and SVGAGI. This CDR3 contains 16 residues. The CDR3 protein is CASSYSRVRALDTQYF. The CDR3 coding sequence is TGTGCCAGCAGTTACTCGAGAGTCCGCGCGCTAGATACGCAGTATTTT.

There are many counts of this clonotype. V is TRBV7-9 and J is TRBJ2-7, with D hard to call. Trimming removed 4 bases at V and 3 bases at J, with 13 bases between. CDR1 and CDR2 (germline): SEHNR, FQNEAQ (reference sequence). The CDR3 covers 14 residues. CDR3 residues: CASSSSPRLYEQYF. The CDR3 DNA sequence: TGTGCCAGCAGCTCATCTCCACGGCTCTACGAGCAGTACTTC.

There are many counts of this clonotype. The chain has TRBV2 and TRBJ2-1, with TRBD2 matching 10 bases. The junction had 3 bases not matched to a gene; V was cut back by 5 bases and J by 2 bases. From germline, CDR1 is SNHLY and CDR2 FYNNEI. The CDR3 spans 15 residues. In nucleotides, the CDR3 is TGTGCCAGCAGTATAGCGGGAGGCACCTACAATGAGCAGTTCTTC. Encoded protein: CASSIAGGTYNEQFF.

This clonotype was observed at least ten times. The chain employs TRBV7-2 and TRBJ2-7; D might be TRBD1 or TRBD2, each matching 5 bases. The CDR3 runs 14 residues. From germline, CDR1 is SGHTA and CDR2 FQGNSA. V shed 5 bases and J shed 2 bases, with 13 bases lying between them. The CDR3 spells CASSIGANPYEQYF. The DNA for the CDR3 is TGTGCCAGCAGCATCGGGGCCAACCCCTACGAGCAGTACTTC. The full variable domain, with the rest looked up from reference TRBV7-2 and TRBJ2-7, is GAGVSQSPSNKVTEKGKDVELRCDPISGHTALYWYRQSLGQGLEFLIYFQGNSAPDKSGLPSDRFSAERTGGSVSTLTIQRTQQEDSAVYLCASSIGANPYEQYFGPGTRLTVT.

This clonotype was detected ten times or more. The chain combines TRBV7-9 with TRBJ2-7; tentatively, D is TRBD1 (7 bases). The CDR3 runs 15 residues. Trimming shortened V by 4 bases and J by 6 bases, and 19 bases separated the two germline ends. The germline gives CDR1 SEHNR, CDR2 FQNEAQ (reference sequence). The CDR3, as DNA: TGTGCCAGCAGCTCAACAGAGTACAGGGGAGGCGAGCAGTACTTC. Amino acids: CASSSTEYRGGEQYF. Based on the CDR3 plus reference TRBV7-9 and TRBJ2-7, the full variable domain is DTGVSQNPRHKITKRGQNVTFRCDPISEHNRLYWYRQTLGQGPEFLTYFQNEAQLEKSRLLSDRFSAERPKGSFSTLEIQRTEQGDSAMYLCASSSTEYRGGEQYFGPGTRLTVT.

The sample holds many counts of this clonotype. J is TRBJ2-7 and V is TRBV7-8; possibly TRBD2 for D (6 bases). Germline V CDR1 and CDR2: SGHVS, FQNEAQ. V was clipped by 2 bases and J by 4 bases, with 12 bases between them. This CDR3 is 14 amino acids long. The CDR3 bases are TGTGCCAGCAGCTTATCCGGAGGGAATTACGAGCAGTACTTC. Residues: CASSLSGGNYEQYF.

This clonotype was observed at least ten times. The rearrangement uses TRBV20-1 and TRBJ1-6; D gene uncertain. The V end was cut by 4 bases, the J end by 8 bases, with 15 bases between. This CDR3 region has 14 residues. From germline, CDR1 is DFQATT and CDR2 SNEGSKA (reference sequence). The CDR3 nucleotides read TGCAGTGCTACTTCGGTAGGGATGGATTCACCCCTCCACTTT. Translated: CSATSVGMDSPLHF.

In its sample, this clonotype was seen many times. The V call is TRBV7-2, the J call TRBJ2-7; 9 bases align to TRBD1. The CDR3 is 15 residues long. The ends lost 5 bases at V and 7 bases at J; junction bases unmatched: 12. The germline V gene encodes CDR1 SGHTA and CDR2 FQGNSA. CDR3 bases: TGTGCCAGCAGCCCAAGACAGGGGGTGCTGAGGGAGCAGTACTTC. This gives the protein CASSPRQGVLREQYF.

This clonotype has a count of ten or more. This chain joins TRBV18 and TRBJ2-7, with 12 positions matching TRBD2. The CDR3 has 17 residues. The germline V gene encodes CDR1 KGHSH and CDR2 LQKENI. Germline trimming cut 2 bases from V and 6 bases from J; bases unmatched to any gene: 11. Here the CDR3 DNA reads TGTGCCAGCTCACCATCGGTCGCAGGACTAGCGGGGATCGAGCAGTACTTC. Translated: CASSPSVAGLAGIEQYF.

This clonotype appeared many times. The genes are TRBV4-1 and TRBJ2-1; D is possibly TRBD1 (6 bases). Trimming left V 0 bases short and J 9 bases short, with 18 bases between. Germline V gene lookup returns CDR1 MGHRA and CDR2 YSYEKL. The CDR3 is made up of 16 amino acids. The CDR3 coding sequence is TGCGCCAGCAGCCAAGATTGGGGACAAACACCCCGTGAGCAGTTCTTC. It translates to CASSQDWGQTPREQFF.

Regarding this clonotype: Germline and junction disagree at one end, which may indicate a read error. The chain joins TRBV6-5 to TRBJ2-2; either TRBD1 or TRBD2 may supply D (6 bases each). Germline CDR1 reads MNHEY; CDR2 reads SVGAGI. The CDR3 contains 15 residues. The CDR3, as DNA: TGTGCCGGCAGTTACTGGGGGGCTTGGACCGGGGAGCTGTTTTTT. Its translation: CAGSYWGAWTGELFF.

Many counts were recorded for this clonotype. The V and J genes are TRBV6-1 and TRBJ2-7; TRBD2 is a possible D gene (5 bases). The CDR3 has 14 residues. Germline V gene data show CDR1 as MNHNS and CDR2 as SASEGT. V was clipped by 8 bases and J by 0 bases, with 14 bases between them. CDR3 nucleotides: TGTGCCAGCGGGGAGCGTGTCAGCTCCTACGAGCAGTACTTC. This encodes CASGERVSSYEQYF.

To note about this clonotype: A junction end diverges from the germline sequence, so it may reflect a read error. The rearrangement links TRBV7-9 to TRBJ2-2, with D perhaps TRBD2 (6 bases). In germline, CDR1 is SEHNR, CDR2 FQNEAQ (reference sequence). The CDR3 has 14 amino acids. This CDR3 is CASVGGSSAGELSF. The CDR3 coding sequence is TGTGCCAGCGTCGGGGGATCGAGCGCCGGGGAGCTGTCTTTT.

This clonotype occurred many times. CDR3 protein: CASSLIGSYQETQYF. Written as DNA, the CDR3 is TGTGCCAGCAGCTTAATAGGATCGTACCAAGAGACCCAGTACTTC. V usage is TRBV7-3 and J usage is TRBJ2-5, with D hard to call. Trimming shortened V by 1 base and J by 0 bases, and 9 bases separated the two germline ends. The germline CDR1 and CDR2 sequences are SGHTA and FQGTGA. CDR3 length: 15 residues.

This clonotype was detected many times. J is TRBJ2-2 and V is TRBV28; no definite D call. The V gene's germline CDR1 is MDHEN and CDR2 SYDVKM. The V gene lost 6 bases and the J gene lost 0 bases, with 8 bases spanning the gap. This CDR3 has 14 amino acids. In DNA, the CDR3 is TGTGCCAGCAGACAAATGACGAACACCGGGGAGCTGTTTTTT. Translated: CASRQMTNTGELFF. Variable domain in full (rest from reference TRBV28 and TRBJ2-2): DVKVTQSSRYLVKRTGEKVFLECVQDMDHENMFWYRQDPGLGLRLIYFSYDVKMKEKGDIPEGYSVSREKKERFSLILESASTNQTSMYLCASRQMTNTGELFFGEGSRLTVL.

This clonotype has a count of ten or more. The chain joins TRBV5-1 to TRBJ2-7; a possible D gene is TRBD2 (7 bases). Germline CDR1 is SGHRS and CDR2 is YFSETQ. This CDR3 is built from 12 residues. The V end was cut by 4 bases, the J end by 6 bases, with 11 bases between. The CDR3 is CASSLGGLEQYF. CDR3 nucleotides: TGCGCCAGCAGCCTCGGGGGGCTCGAGCAGTACTTC.

This clonotype was recorded many times. The genes are TRBV27 and TRBJ1-4; no definite D call. The CDR3 consists of 13 residues. The V gene lost 6 bases and the J gene lost 6 bases, with 11 bases spanning the gap. CDR1 and CDR2 from the germline V gene are MNHEY and SMNVEV (reference sequence). The CDR3 nucleotides are TGTGCCAGCAGCCATACCGTAGATGAAAAACTGTTTTTT. This translates into CASSHTVDEKLFF.

This clonotype occurred many times. The chain has TRBV20-1 and TRBJ2-3; 13 bases agree with TRBD2. The CDR3 consists of 15 residues. With 4 bases clipped from V and 3 bases from J, the junction kept 4 bases outside the gene matches. The V gene's germline CDR1 is DFQATT and CDR2 SNEGSKA (reference sequence). CDR3 in DNA: TGCAGTGCTACTCTACTAGCGGGGGGGACAGATACGCAGTATTTT. Protein: CSATLLAGGTDTQYF.

Many counts were recorded for this clonotype. The chain is built from TRBV3-1 and TRBJ1-1; maybe TRBD1 (6 bases). CDR1 is LGHDT and CDR2 is YNNKEL in the germline V gene (reference sequence). Between the trimmed V and J ends, which lost 2 bases and 6 bases, there was a span of 13 bases. The CDR3 runs to 14 residues. The CDR3: CASSQPGGAPEAFF. The CDR3 nucleotides are TGTGCCAGCAGCCAACCGGGGGGGGCCCCTGAAGCTTTCTTT.

This clonotype was observed many times. V is TRBV6-1 and J is TRBJ2-7, with D possibly being TRBD1 (6 bases). Germline CDR1 and CDR2: MNHNS and SASEGT. The length of the CDR3 is 15 residues. V lost 3 bases and J 3 bases, leaving 15 bases between the germline ends. The CDR3 sequence: CASSDRTETNYEQYF. DNA for the CDR3: TGTGCCAGCAGTGACAGGACAGAAACCAACTACGAGCAGTACTTC.

This clonotype was seen at least ten times. The J gene is TRBJ1-5, the V gene TRBV27; D is unclear. Germline V gene data show CDR1 as MNHEY and CDR2 as SMNVEV (reference sequence). The ends were cut back, 5 bases at V and 8 bases at J, with 13 bases in the middle. There are 13 residues in the CDR3. The CDR3 DNA reads TGTGCCAGCAGTCTCGCATCCTGGGAGCCCCAGCATTTT. Protein product: CASSLASWEPQHF.

This chain joins TRBV20-1 and TRBJ2-5, with TRBD1 matching 12 bases. This CDR3 is 16 amino acids long. Germline-derived CDR1 and CDR2 are DFQATT and SNEGSKA (reference sequence). The ends lost 2 bases at V and 4 bases at J; junction bases unmatched: 8. CDR3 protein: CSARPPGTGGLETQYF. The CDR3 DNA is TGCAGTGCTAGACCACCCGGGACAGGGGGCCTAGAGACCCAGTACTTC.

This clonotype was counted ten times or more. The chain has TRBV7-9 and TRBJ2-7, with D perhaps matching TRBD1 (6 bases). In germline, CDR1 is SEHNR, CDR2 FQNEAQ (reference sequence). V lost 5 bases and J lost 5, with 19 bases in between. The CDR3 length is 15 residues. CDR3: CASSPVRDIAHEQYF. CDR3 DNA: TGTGCCAGCAGCCCTGTCCGGGACATCGCTCACGAGCAGTACTTC.

This clonotype was observed at least ten times. The J gene is TRBJ2-1, the V gene TRBV7-9; 8 bases agree with TRBD2. Per the germline V gene, CDR1 is SEHNR and CDR2 is FQNEAQ (reference sequence). V dropped 2 bases and J dropped 6; count of bases not matched to a gene: 15. This CDR3 is built from 18 residues. The CDR3 DNA sequence: TGTGCCAGCAGCTTACTGGGACTAGGGATGGCGTGGGGCAATGAGCAGTTCTTC. Its translation: CASSLLGLGMAWGNEQFF.